The 27 T cell receptor beta chains given below trace back to one sample, sequenced in a study of tumor and adjacent non-tumor tissue in lung cancer. TCRbeta libraries were built with three rounds of nested PCR, modified from ARM-PCR. Each CDR3 protein gets one entry after TCRdb re-called the multiplex PCR reads with MiXCR. This sample has about 82,000 distinct CDR3 sequences, with more than 60% found just once. This sample's RNA came from whole unsorted tissue. Sequencing used lung tumor tissue. The receptors come from a woman aged 50 to 60 with non-small cell lung cancer.

Regarding this clonotype: The junction does not match germline at one end; this may be a read error. The V call is TRBV6-5, the J call TRBJ1-1, with D tentatively TRBD1 (5 bases). The CDR3 contains 14 residues. In germline, CDR1 is MNHEY, CDR2 SVGAGI. Here the CDR3 DNA reads TGTACCAGCAGCTTGCGGGGGGGGGACACTGAAGCTTTCTTT. Its protein is CTSSLRGGDTEAFF.

Turning to this clonotype: Lacking the conserved final phenylalanine or tryptophan, this CDR3 likely reflects a read error. The DNA is omitted, as the CDR3 cannot be located on it reliably, and the CDR3 follows TCRdb's listing. V gene TRBV7-8 combines with J gene TRBJ2-1; the DNA was not used to check the table's D call, TRBD1. The CDR3 region is 12 residues in length, termini included. CDR1 is SGHVS, CDR2 FQNEAQ, per germline. The chain's CDR3 is CASSLAGRWQSS.

For this clonotype: Relative to the germline gene, one junction end is altered; a read error may explain this. J is TRBJ2-1 and V is TRBV6-2 or TRBV6-3; D not certain. The CDR3 is made up of 13 amino acids. CDR1 and CDR2 from the germline V gene are MNHEY and SVGEGT. CDR3 amino acids: CTSIYSIRHEQFF. The CDR3 DNA follows: TGTACCAGCATTTACTCGATTCGCCATGAACAGTTCTTC.

Notes on this clonotype: The junction departs from germline at one end; a sequencing error may be responsible. CDR3 amino acids: CASRSPAGNEQFF. The CDR3 DNA reads TGTGCCAGCCGTTCTCCAGCGGGCAATGAGCAGTTCTTT. The V call is TRBV5-4, the J call TRBJ2-1, with D perhaps matching TRBD2 (6 bases). Germline V CDR1 and CDR2: SGHNT, YYREEE (reference sequence). The CDR3 has 13 residues.

This clonotype was recorded only once. The junction shows a germline mismatch at one end, possibly a read error. The CDR3 DNA sequence: TGCAGTACATGGCGAACCGGGGAGCTGTTATTT. It codes for CSTWRTGELLF. The chain couples TRBV20-1 to TRBJ2-2, with D possibly TRBD2 on 5 matching bases. The CDR3 is made up of 11 amino acids. The germline V gene encodes CDR1 DFQATT and CDR2 SNEGSKA (reference sequence).

Details on this clonotype: As the CDR3 is not closed by the conserved phenylalanine or tryptophan, this likely results from a read error. The chain joins TRBV29-1 to TRBJ2-1; 8 positions agree with TRBD1. The CDR3 length is 14 residues. CDR1 and CDR2 (germline): SQVTM, ANQGSEA. V was pared by 8 bases and J by 4 bases, with 10 bases of the junction left unmatched. This chain's CDR3 is CSCDGTGLYNEQFL. As DNA, the CDR3 is TGCAGCTGTGATGGGACAGGCCTATACAATGAGCAGTTCTTA.

Many counts were recorded for this clonotype. The V call is TRBV6-4, the J call TRBJ2-7; TRBD2 matches 8 bases. This CDR3 region has 15 residues. V trimming: 6 bases; J trimming: 2 bases; junction bases outside the gene matches: 9. The V gene's germline CDR1 is MRHNA and CDR2 SNTAGT. In nucleotides, the CDR3 is TGTGCCAGCAGCAAACTAGCGGATGGCGCCTACGAGCAGTACTTC. Translated: CASSKLADGAYEQYF.

This clonotype is medium-sized. The genes are TRBV6-1 and TRBJ1-5; 7 nucleotides agree with TRBD1. J was trimmed by 3 bases and V by 6 bases; bases with no gene match: 2. This CDR3 is built from 13 residues. Germline V gene lookup returns CDR1 MNHNS and CDR2 SASEGT. The chain's CDR3 is CASRDRDNQPQHF. CDR3 DNA: TGTGCCAGCAGAGACAGGGACAATCAGCCCCAGCATTTT.

About this clonotype itself: An end of the junction differs from the germline gene, which may be a read error. The CDR3 loop is CASSLSSTRRNEQVF. The DNA for the CDR3 is TGTGCCAGCAGCCTTTCTAGCACCCGAAGAAATGAGCAGGTCTTC. The chain is built from TRBV5-4 and TRBJ2-1; tentative D call: TRBD2 (5 bases). CDR3 length: 15 residues. Germline V CDR1 and CDR2: SGHNT, YYREEE (reference sequence). Full variable domain (rest looked up from reference TRBV5-4 and TRBJ2-1): ETGVTQSPTHLIKTRGQQVTLRCSSQSGHNTVSWYQQALGQGPQFIFQYYREEENGRGNFPPRFSGLQFPNYSSELNVNALELDDSALYLCASSLSSTRRNEQVFGPGTRLTVL.

About this clonotype itself: The junction departs from the called germline gene at one end, perhaps through a read error. V and J are TRBV28 and TRBJ2-1; 11 bases line up with TRBD2. The CDR3 has 15 amino acids. CDR1 is MDHEN and CDR2 is SYDVKM in the germline V gene. CDR3 loop: CTSSWTLAGDNEQFF. The DNA for the CDR3 is TGTACCAGCAGTTGGACACTAGCGGGAGACAATGAACAGTTCTTC.

Regarding this clonotype: It is likely a read error, because the conserved phenylalanine at the end of the CDR3 is missing. The chain uses TRBV11-3 and TRBJ2-3; D is unresolved. The CDR3 has 13 residues. Germline lookup yields CDR1 SGHNT and CDR2 YENEEA. The CDR3 DNA sequence: TGTGCCAGTAGCTTAACCGGGACAGATACGCAGTATTCT. Its protein product is CASSLTGTDTQYS.

This clonotype showed up just once. Compared with germline, one end of the junction differs, possibly owing to a read error. The V and J genes are TRBV28 and TRBJ1-2; possibly TRBD1 for D (5 bases). The CDR3 contains 12 residues. CDR1 MDHEN and CDR2 SYDVKM come from the germline V gene. The CDR3: CASSLGGVWLHF. The CDR3 coding sequence is TGTGCCAGCAGTTTGGGGGGGGTCTGGCTACACTTC.

V usage is TRBV6-2 or TRBV6-3 and J usage is TRBJ2-1; TRBD1 agrees at 11 bases. The CDR3 has 16 residues. The germline V gene has CDR1 MNHEY and CDR2 SVGEGT. This chain's CDR3 is CNSSSGTGGTYNEQFF. In nucleotides, the CDR3 is TGTAACAGCAGTTCAGGGACAGGGGGAACCTACAATGAGCAGTTCTTC.

In its sample, this clonotype was seen a few times. The CDR3 reads CAISTGQEGKTQYF. CDR3 DNA: TGTGCCATCAGTACGGGACAGGAAGGGAAGACCCAGTACTTC. This sequence joins TRBV10-3 and TRBJ2-5, with 8 bases that match TRBD1. From germline, CDR1 is ENHRY and CDR2 SYGVKD. Trimming removed 5 bases from V and 6 bases from J; junction bases left unmatched: 8. The CDR3 consists of 14 residues.

The V gene is TRBV30, the J gene TRBJ2-7; D is undetermined. CDR1 is GTSNPN and CDR2 is SVGIG in the germline V gene (reference sequence). V was shortened by 0 bases and J by 7 bases, with 13 bases between the two germline ends. The CDR3 is 13 residues long. The CDR3 protein is CAWSVTTYYEQYF. As DNA, the CDR3 is TGTGCCTGGAGTGTGACGACCTACTATGAGCAGTACTTC.

Concerning this clonotype itself: One end of the junction fails to match germline, which may point to a read error. The CDR3 reads CIVVTGDQEAQYF. The CDR3, as DNA: TGCATCGTAGTGACAGGGGACCAAGAGGCCCAGTACTTC. The V and J genes are TRBV29-1 and TRBJ2-5; 8 nucleotides match TRBD1. There are 13 residues in the CDR3. Germline V CDR1 and CDR2: SQVTM, ANQGSEA.

Worth noting for this clonotype: A read error may produce the germline difference seen at one junction end. The genes are TRBV6-1 and TRBJ1-4, with TRBD1 as a possible D gene (6 bases). Per germline, CDR1 MNHNS and CDR2 SASEGT. This CDR3 contains 14 residues. The CDR3 region has the DNA TGTGCCAGCAACTCCCGGGACAAGGGGGAAATACTGTTTTTT. It specifies CASNSRDKGEILFF.

This clonotype was counted only a few times. The V and J genes are TRBV7-2 and TRBJ2-1, with 8 positions matching TRBD1. The CDR3 consists of 15 residues. Trimming removed 2 bases from V and 4 bases from J; junction bases left unmatched: 4. Per germline, CDR1 SGHTA and CDR2 FQGNSA. CDR3 in amino acids: CASSLQGAVYNEQFF. CDR3 sequence (DNA): TGTGCCAGCAGCTTACAGGGGGCGGTGTACAATGAGCAGTTCTTC.

This clonotype has ten or more counts. For the CDR3, the DNA is TGTGCCAGCACAGGGGGCGTCTTGGATGAGCAGTTCTTC. Translating it yields CASTGGVLDEQFF. The chain uses TRBV10-3 and TRBJ2-1, with 9 bases fitting TRBD1. Losses at the gene ends were 10 bases for V and 8 bases for J; bases not matched to a gene: 9. Per germline, CDR1 ENHRY and CDR2 SYGVKD. CDR3 length: 13 amino acids.

This sequence joins TRBV11-2 and TRBJ2-1; D may be TRBD1 or TRBD2 (5 bases each). There are 15 residues in the CDR3. Per germline, CDR1 SGHAT and CDR2 FQNNGV. Trimming removed 3 bases at V and 13 bases at J, with 22 bases between. CDR3 nucleotides: TGTGCCAGCAGCTTCACAGTGGGAGAACAGGTTGATCAGTTCTTC. Its translation is CASSFTVGEQVDQFF.

On this clonotype: Just one base apart from a much larger clone, this may be a read error. The rearrangement uses TRBV5-1 and TRBJ2-2; 7 bases map to TRBD1. The CDR3 has 12 amino acids. Germline assignment: CDR1 SGHRS and CDR2 YFSETQ. The CDR3 DNA is TGCGCCACCAGGGGGAACACCGGGGACCTGTTTTTT. This gives the protein CATRGNTGDLFF.

This sequence joins TRBV11-3 and TRBJ2-7, with TRBD2 as a possible D gene (6 bases). CDR1 is SGHNT and CDR2 is YENEEA in the germline V gene. This CDR3 comprises 13 residues. V was cut by 10 bases and J by 3 bases, with 16 bases left in between. CDR3 in amino acids: CANISRRGYEQYF. The CDR3 coding sequence is TGTGCCAACATCTCGAGGAGGGGCTACGAGCAGTACTTC.

V gene TRBV11-2 combines with J gene TRBJ2-7; perhaps TRBD2 as D (5 bases). Germline CDR1 is SGHAT and CDR2 is FQNNGV. The CDR3 runs 15 residues. For the CDR3, the DNA is TGTATCAGCAGCACCGGGATAGGGCGCACCTACGAGCAGTACTTC. This sequence encodes CISSTGIGRTYEQYF.

Details on this clonotype: Possible read error: a much larger clone is one base away. The chain has TRBV28 and TRBJ2-1, with 13 nucleotides matching TRBD2. The CDR3 length is 14 residues. Germline V gives CDR1 MDHEN, CDR2 SYDVKM. CDR3 bases: TGTACCAGCAGTTGGACTAGCGGGAGATATGAGCAGTTCTTC. Amino acids: CTSSWTSGRYEQFF.

Note on this clonotype: A much bigger clone sits one base away, suggesting this may be a read error. This chain connects TRBV6-5 to TRBJ2-3; D is unresolved. Trimming shortened V by 5 bases and J by 8 bases, and 11 bases separated the two germline ends. CDR3 size: 12 residues. Germline values: CDR1 MNHEY, CDR2 SVGAGI. CDR3 protein: CASSPTTSTQYF. The CDR3 nucleotides read TGTGCCAGCAGTCCTACTACGAGTACGCAGTATTTT.

Concerning this clonotype: A much larger clone lies a single base off, so this may be a read error. This chain uses TRBV5-1 with TRBJ2-1; a weak D match, TRBD2 (5 bases). Germline V gives CDR1 SGHRS, CDR2 YFSETQ. The CDR3 length is 15 residues. V was shortened by 0 bases and J by 12 bases, with 19 bases between the two germline ends. The CDR3 nucleotides are TGCGCCAGCAGCTTGGCGGAGGTTTCAACCCATGTGCAGTTCTTC. Amino acids: CASSLAEVSTHVQFF.

A word on this clonotype: A junction boundary mismatches the germline segment, possibly from a read error. The rearrangement links TRBV11-2 to TRBJ2-7; a possible D gene is TRBD1 (6 bases). Per the germline V gene, CDR1 is SGHAT and CDR2 is FQNNGV. This CDR3 is 13 amino acids long. CDR3 residues: CASSSRQAYEHYF. The CDR3 nucleotides are TGTGCCAGCAGCTCTCGACAGGCCTACGAGCACTATTTC.